The rows below give T cell receptor beta chains drawn from one sample of a study of PD-L1 blockade in urothelial cancer. Method: immunoSEQ multiplex PCR; TCRdb's copy keeps in-frame clones and lacks some. The sample contains under 100,000 clones, about 90% of which appear only once. This specimen was PBMCs, taken around atezolizumab (anti-PD-L1) treatment. These receptor sequences come from a man aged 55 to 70 with urothelial cancer. Each CDR3 is given with its conserved first and last residue. Each record gives: clone size, J gene, D gene, V gene, CDR3 protein, CDR3 DNA. A D gene is named only where the DNA matches it firmly. A clone size is listed for some rows: how often the clone was seen (once, few, many), or a class if it is expanded.

NA | TRBJ1-2 | NA | TRBV6-6 | CASSPSGAYGYTF | TGTGCCAGCAGTCCGTCCGGAGCTTATGGCTACACCTTC
NA | TRBJ2-7 | TRBD1 | TRBV9 | CASSPRTGGYEQYF | TGTGCCAGCAGCCCACGGACAGGGGGTTACGAGCAGTACTTC
few | TRBJ1-1 | NA | TRBV9 | CASSRENTEAFF | TGTGCCAGCAGTCGAGAGAACACTGAAGCTTTCTTT
NA | TRBJ1-2 | NA | TRBV2 | CASSEGGATNYGYTF | TGTGCCAGCAGTGAAGGCGGGGCTACCAACTATGGCTACACCTTC
NA | TRBJ2-5 | TRBD1 | TRBV7-2 | CASSLRTGQETQYF | TGTGCCAGCAGCCTTCGGACAGGCCAAGAGACCCAGTACTTC
NA | TRBJ1-1 | NA | TRBV10-1 | CASSGEGVDTEAFF | TGCGCCAGCAGTGGGGAGGGAGTGGACACTGAAGCTTTCTTT
NA | TRBJ2-6 | TRBD1 | TRBV19 | CASSPRTGSVSGANVLTF | TGTGCCAGTAGTCCCCGGACAGGGTCGGTCTCTGGGGCCAACGTCCTGACTTTC
NA | TRBJ1-2 | NA | TRBV19 | CASRRAGDGYTF | TGTGCCAGTAGGCGGGCCGGCGATGGCTACACCTTC
NA | TRBJ1-4 | NA | TRBV5-1 | CASRQGFDTNEKLFF | TGCGCCAGCAGACAGGGATTTGACACTAATGAAAAACTGTTTTTT
NA | TRBJ2-7 | TRBD1 | TRBV4-1 | CASSHPTGGTYEQYF | TGCGCCAGCAGCCATCCGACAGGGGGAACCTACGAGCAGTACTTC
NA | TRBJ2-3 | NA | TRBV2 | CASNWGAGTDTQYF | TGTGCCAGCAATTGGGGCGCGGGCACAGATACGCAGTATTTT
NA | TRBJ1-5 | NA | TRBV27 | CASSLLGGNQPQHF | TGTGCCAGCAGTTTACTCGGGGGAAATCAGCCCCAGCATTTT
NA | TRBJ2-7 | NA | TRBV2 | CASSLQDGAYEQYF | TGTGCCAGCAGTCTACAGGACGGAGCCTACGAGCAGTACTTC
NA | TRBJ2-3 | TRBD1 | TRBV30 | CAWSYPGTGGADTQYF | TGTGCCTGGAGCTACCCAGGGACAGGAGGGGCGGATACGCAGTATTTT
NA | TRBJ2-7 | NA | TRBV2 | CASRSPTSRHEQYF | TGTGCCAGCAGAAGCCCGACTAGTCGGCACGAGCAGTACTTC
NA | TRBJ1-2 | NA | TRBV4-3 | CASSQDEQVYGYTF | TGCGCCAGCAGCCAAGATGAGCAGGTTTATGGCTACACCTTC
NA | TRBJ2-1 | TRBD2 | TRBV5-4 | CASSLRAGGLNEQFF | TGTGCCAGCAGCTTGCGAGCGGGAGGGCTCAATGAGCAGTTCTTC
NA | TRBJ2-5 | NA | TRBV5-1 | CASSLSQGMETQYF | TGCGCCAGCAGCTTGAGTCAGGGGATGGAGACCCAGTACTTC
NA | TRBJ1-4 | NA | TRBV10-1 | CASSAEPTNEKLFF | TGCGCCAGCAGTGCGGAGCCAACTAATGAAAAACTGTTTTTT
NA | TRBJ2-1 | NA | TRBV6-1 | CASGGRRNEQFF | TGTGCCAGCGGGGGCCGACGGAATGAGCAGTTCTTC
NA | TRBJ1-2 | TRBD1 | TRBV7-9 | CASSSGQGVYGYTF | TGTGCCAGCAGCTCGGGACAGGGGGTTTATGGCTACACCTTC
NA | TRBJ2-7 | NA | TRBV6-5 | CASSEKGSRGYF | TGTGCCAGCAGTGAAAAGGGGTCCAGGGGGTACTTC
NA | TRBJ2-2 | NA | TRBV7-3 | CASSSHLTGELFF | TGTGCCAGCAGCTCCCATCTAACCGGGGAGCTGTTTTTT
NA | TRBJ2-3 | TRBD2 | TRBV4-3 | CASSLSSGGATDTQYF | TGCGCCAGCAGCCTGTCTAGCGGGGGGGCCACAGATACGCAGTATTTT
NA | TRBJ2-3 | TRBD2 | TRBV5-1 | CASSLDPSGGARGQYF | TGCGCCAGCAGCTTGGATCCCAGCGGGGGAGCGCGTGGGCAGTATTTT
NA | TRBJ2-4 | NA | TRBV14 | CASSQVGSRARLDF | TGTGCCAGCAGCCAAGTAGGGTCCAGGGCCCGGTTGGACTTC
once | TRBJ2-7 | NA | TRBV6-1 | CASSEWGIHGEQYF | TGTGCCAGCAGTGAATGGGGCATTCACGGCGAGCAGTACTTC
NA | TRBJ2-2 | NA | TRBV6-1 | CASRQINTGELFF | TGTGCCAGCCGACAGATTAACACCGGGGAGCTGTTTTTT
NA | TRBJ2-3 | TRBD1 | TRBV5-1 | CASSLGQGWYSSTDTQYF | TGCGCCAGCAGCTTGGGACAGGGTTGGTACTCTAGCACAGATACGCAGTATTTT
NA | TRBJ1-1 | NA | TRBV4-3 | CASSPDRENTEAFF | TGCGCCAGCAGCCCGGACAGAGAGAACACTGAAGCTTTCTTT
once | TRBJ2-3 | NA | TRBV6-5 | CASSLGLLDTQYF | TGTGCCAGCAGCCTAGGCCTTTTGGATACGCAGTATTTT
NA | TRBJ2-3 | TRBD1 | TRBV7-2 | CASSSNRGLVSDTQYF | TGTGCCAGCAGCTCAAACAGGGGGCTCGTTTCAGATACGCAGTATTTT
NA | TRBJ2-3 | NA | TRBV12-5 | CASGLGQGSGQTDTQYF | TGTGCTAGTGGTTTGGGGCAGGGGAGTGGGCAAACAGATACGCAGTATTTT
NA | TRBJ1-1 | TRBD1 | TRBV5-1 | CASSATGQTLNTEAFF | TGCGCCAGCAGCGCGACGGGACAGACCTTGAACACTGAAGCTTTCTTT
NA | TRBJ2-5 | TRBD1 | TRBV15 | CATAFLSRGQETQYF | TGTGCCACCGCGTTCCTCTCCAGGGGGCAAGAGACCCAGTACTTC
NA | TRBJ2-1 | TRBD2 | TRBV4-2 | CASSPPGGRALNEQFF | TGTGCCAGCAGCCCCCCGGGGGGGAGGGCCTTAAATGAGCAGTTCTTC
NA | TRBJ2-3 | NA | TRBV4-3 | CASSPTGNTDTQYF | TGCGCCAGCAGCCCTACAGGGAACACAGATACGCAGTATTTT
NA | TRBJ1-1 | TRBD1 | TRBV5-1 | CASSVPDRGDTEAFF | TGCGCCAGCAGCGTGCCTGACAGGGGCGACACTGAAGCTTTCTTT
NA | TRBJ1-2 | NA | TRBV4-2 | CASSQERDLAYGYTF | TGTGCCAGCAGCCAAGAACGGGATTTGGCATATGGCTACACCTTC
NA | TRBJ2-7 | TRBD1 | TRBV18 | CASSPEQTGIHEQYF | TGTGCCAGCTCACCGGAACAGACAGGGATCCACGAGCAGTACTTC
NA | TRBJ2-3 | TRBD2 | TRBV7-9 | CASSLMSGAGDTQYF | TGTGCCAGCAGCTTAATGAGCGGGGCAGGAGATACGCAGTATTTT
NA | TRBJ1-2 | NA | TRBV25-1 | CASIRRELSDYGYTF | TGTGCCAGCATAAGAAGGGAGCTATCGGACTATGGCTACACCTTC
NA | TRBJ2-1 | TRBD2 | TRBV5-1 | CASSGGGLGNEQFF | TGCGCCAGCAGCGGGGGGGGACTAGGCAATGAGCAGTTCTTC
NA | TRBJ1-2 | NA | TRBV5-1 | CASSGSTYGYTF | TGCGCCAGTAGTGGGAGTACCTATGGCTACACCTTC
NA | TRBJ2-2 | NA | TRBV7-3 | CASSPDGLNTGELFF | TGTGCCAGCAGCCCGGACGGACTGAACACCGGGGAGCTGTTTTTT
NA | TRBJ1-5 | NA | TRBV18 | CASSPGSQDNQPQHF | TGTGCCAGCTCACCAGGTTCCCAGGACAATCAGCCCCAGCATTTT
NA | TRBJ2-7 | NA | TRBV6-5 | CASSYRGSNYEQYF | TGTGCCAGCAGTTACCGAGGGTCCAACTACGAGCAGTACTTC
once | TRBJ2-7 | TRBD2 | TRBV5-4 | CASSLLSGETYEQYF | TGTGCCAGCAGCTTGTTAAGCGGGGAGACCTACGAGCAGTACTTC
few | TRBJ1-1 | NA | TRBV19 | CASSKTKRTDLYEAFF | TGTGCCAGTAGTAAAACCAAAAGGACGGACTTATATGAAGCTTTCTTT
NA | TRBJ2-7 | NA | TRBV7-2 | CASSLAAVSYEQYF | TGTGCCAGCAGCTTAGCGGCGGTCTCCTACGAGCAGTACTTC
NA | TRBJ1-5 | NA | TRBV28 | CASSRQSNQPQHF | TGTGCCAGCAGTCGACAGAGCAATCAGCCCCAGCATTTT
NA | TRBJ2-3 | NA | TRBV19 | CASSIDGTFTDTQYF | TGTGCCAGTAGTATAGATGGGACATTCACAGATACGCAGTATTTT
NA | TRBJ2-7 | TRBD2 | TRBV6-1 | CASSVTSGRGIIYEQYF | TGTGCCAGCAGTGTGACTAGCGGGAGGGGAATCATCTACGAGCAGTACTTC
NA | TRBJ2-3 | NA | TRBV5-1 | CASSLGGSTDTQYF | TGCGCCAGCAGCTTGGGAGGTAGCACAGATACGCAGTATTTT
NA | TRBJ2-5 | TRBD1 | TRBV5-4 | CASSLAGTGETQYF | TGTGCCAGCAGCTTGGCCGGGACAGGGGAGACCCAGTACTTC
once | TRBJ2-2 | NA | TRBV5-1 | CASRTGTNTGELFF | TGCGCCAGCAGGACCGGGACGAACACCGGGGAGCTGTTTTTT
NA | TRBJ2-7 | TRBD2 | TRBV30 | CAWSLLAAYEQYF | TGTGCCTGGAGTCTACTAGCGGCCTACGAGCAGTACTTC